This T cell receptor (beta chain) appears in the sequencing data of a study of shared clonotypes between healthy human individuals. The study drew all its donors from Caucasian adults living in Nashville, Tennessee. Genomic DNA of every subset was divided equally among multiple immunoSEQ plates. Generated by immunoSEQ multiplex PCR, the TCRdb table keeps only in-frame clones and is missing some. The repertoire includes 2 million to 3 million clones, under 95% of them detected once, and around 0.37% sits in the top ten. For this clone: One end of the junction does not line up with germline, which may come from a read error.

Germline CDR1 is MGHRA and CDR2 is YSYEKL. The CDR3 spans 13 residues. The sequencing sample was made of naive CD4+ T cells from PBMCs. Subset indicated: CD45RA+ positively selected. The sequence came from a man aged 18 to 30 in good health. Some clones in this sample may be carry-over from other donors' samples. The chain employs TRBV4-1 and TRBJ1-2; D ambiguous. This CDR3 reads CASSQDNTVGCTF. CDR3 coding DNA: TGCGCCAGCAGCCAAGATAACACGGTTGGCTGCACCTTC.